This TCR beta chain appears in the sequencing data of a study of blood T cell repertoires in COVID-19. V was shortened by 2 bases and J by 4 bases, with 14 bases between the two germline ends. The CDR3 is 15 residues long. Per germline, CDR1 GTSNPN and CDR2 SVGIG (reference sequence). The data were produced by immunoSEQ multiplex PCR, yet TCRdb's version contains in-frame clones alone and is incomplete. The table includes around 200,000 clones, around 81% detected once. This sequence joins TRBV30 and TRBJ1-4; weak D call: TRBD1 (5 bases). The receptor's source is a woman in her sixties or seventies with acute or convalescent COVID-19. Material for sequencing was peripheral blood. CDR3 bases: TGTGCCTGGAGTCCCCCGGGACTCATTAATGAAAAACTGTTTTTT. Protein: CAWSPPGLINEKLFF.